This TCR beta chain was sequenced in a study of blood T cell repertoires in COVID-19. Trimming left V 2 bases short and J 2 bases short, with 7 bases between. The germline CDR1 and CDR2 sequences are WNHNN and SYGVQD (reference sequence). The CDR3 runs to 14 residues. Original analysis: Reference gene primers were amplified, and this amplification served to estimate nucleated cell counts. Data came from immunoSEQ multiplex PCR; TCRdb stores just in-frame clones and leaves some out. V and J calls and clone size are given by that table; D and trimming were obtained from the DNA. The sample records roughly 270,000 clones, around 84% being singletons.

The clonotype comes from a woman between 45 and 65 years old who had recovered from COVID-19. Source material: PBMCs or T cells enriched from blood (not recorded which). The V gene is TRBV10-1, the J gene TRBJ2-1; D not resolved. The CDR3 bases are TGCGCCAGCAGTGAGCCAGGTACCTACAATGAGCAGTTCTTC. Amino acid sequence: CASSEPGTYNEQFF.